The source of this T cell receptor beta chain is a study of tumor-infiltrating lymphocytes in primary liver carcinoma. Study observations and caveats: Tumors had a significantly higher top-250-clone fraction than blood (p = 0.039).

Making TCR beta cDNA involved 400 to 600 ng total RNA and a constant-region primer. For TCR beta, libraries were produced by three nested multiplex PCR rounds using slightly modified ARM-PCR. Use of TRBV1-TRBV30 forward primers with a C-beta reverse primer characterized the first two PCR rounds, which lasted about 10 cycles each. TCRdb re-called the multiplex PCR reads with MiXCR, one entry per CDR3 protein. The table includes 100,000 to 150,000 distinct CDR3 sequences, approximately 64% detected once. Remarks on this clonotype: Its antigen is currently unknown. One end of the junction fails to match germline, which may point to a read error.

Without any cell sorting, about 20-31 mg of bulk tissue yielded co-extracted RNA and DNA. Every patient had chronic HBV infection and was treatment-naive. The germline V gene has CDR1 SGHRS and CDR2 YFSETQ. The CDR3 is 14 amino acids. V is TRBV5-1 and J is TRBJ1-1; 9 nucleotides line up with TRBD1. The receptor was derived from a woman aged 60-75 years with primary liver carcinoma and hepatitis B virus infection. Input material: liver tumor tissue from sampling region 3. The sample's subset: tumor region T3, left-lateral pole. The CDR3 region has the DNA TGTGACAGCAGCTTGGGACAGGGATACACTGAAGCTTTCTTT. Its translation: CDSSLGQGYTEAFF. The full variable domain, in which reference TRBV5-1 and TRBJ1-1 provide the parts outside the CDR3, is KAGVTQTPRYLIKTRGQQVTLSCSPISGHRSVSWYQQTPGQGLQFLFEYFSETQRNKGNFPGRFSGRQFSNSRSEMNVSTLELGDSALYLCDSSLGQGYTEAFFGQGTRLTVV.